A single sample is the source of the 24 T cell receptor beta chains below, sequenced in a study of graft-versus-host responses after intestinal transplantation. No cognate antigen is known for these TCRs. Sequencing used immunoSEQ multiplex PCR; TCRdb keeps in-frame clones, though not all of them. The sample has tens of thousands of clones, over 75% seen once. The input for sequencing was unstimulated CD8+ T cells sorted from spleen or lymph node cells, taken before intestinal transplant. These TCRs come from a human donor who received an intestinal transplant.

This clone was picked up one time. V gene TRBV7-3 combines with J gene TRBJ2-1, with D possibly matching TRBD1 (6 bases). The germline gives CDR1 SGHTA, CDR2 FQGTGA. Between the trimmed V and J ends, which lost 5 bases and 3 bases, there was a span of 14 bases. This CDR3 is 15 amino acids long. CDR3 sequence: CASSHDQGSYNEQFF. CDR3 nucleotide sequence: TGTGCCAGCAGCCATGACCAGGGGAGCTACAATGAGCAGTTCTTC.

V and J are TRBV4-1 and TRBJ2-7, with D tentatively TRBD2 (6 bases). The germline gives CDR1 MGHRA, CDR2 YSYEKL. The CDR3 totals 15 residues. V was pared by 1 base and J by 5 bases, with 15 bases between. CDR3 nucleotides: TGCGCCAGCAGCCAAGGTTCGGGGGTGGGCAACGAGCAGTACTTC. Translation gives CASSQGSGVGNEQYF.

This clone has just one count. The V gene is TRBV4-2, the J gene TRBJ2-7, with TRBD2 identical over 9 bases. Germline V gives CDR1 LGHNA, CDR2 YNFKEQ. Trimming cost V 3 bases and J 2 bases; bases outside gene matches: 14. CDR3 length equals 18 residues. This chain's CDR3 is CASSHGAASRLAAYEQYF. The CDR3 DNA reads as TGTGCCAGCAGCCACGGTGCCGCTTCGCGACTAGCGGCCTACGAGCAGTACTTC.

The chain carries TRBV30 and TRBJ2-3, with TRBD2 identical over 8 bases. Germline CDR1 GTSNPN, CDR2 SVGIG (reference sequence). After removal of 0 bases from V and 4 bases from J, the junction contained 6 bases not matched to a gene. This CDR3 comprises 15 residues. The CDR3 loop is CAWSVTGGPADTQYF. The CDR3 DNA sequence: TGTGCCTGGAGTGTAACGGGAGGGCCGGCAGATACGCAGTATTTT.

The chain links TRBV2 to TRBJ2-7; tentatively, D is TRBD1 (6 bases). CDR1 and CDR2 (germline): SNHLY, FYNNEI. Trimming removed 7 bases from V and 2 bases from J, with 15 bases in between. The length of the CDR3 is 14 residues. In nucleotides, the CDR3 is TGTGCCAGCATCACGAACAGGGCCCCCTACGAGCAGTACTTC. Translating gives CASITNRAPYEQYF.

This chain uses TRBV28 with TRBJ2-1, with TRBD1 matching over 7 bases. The V and J ends lost 4 bases and 1 base, in that order; junction bases with no gene match: 4. The length of the CDR3 is 15 residues. Germline V lookup: CDR1 MDHEN, CDR2 SYDVKM. The CDR3 sequence is CASSSQGKSYNEQFF. In nucleotides, the CDR3 is TGTGCCAGCAGTTCACAGGGGAAATCCTACAATGAGCAGTTCTTC.

The chain recombines TRBV7-2 with TRBJ2-1; D gene uncertain. This CDR3 contains 13 residues. The V gene lost 1 base and the J gene lost 8 bases, with 9 bases spanning the gap. The germline V gene encodes CDR1 SGHTA and CDR2 FQGNSA. CDR3 sequence: CASSLVSGDEQFF. CDR3 coding DNA: TGTGCCAGCAGCTTAGTTTCCGGAGATGAGCAGTTCTTC.

The CDR3 nucleotides read TGTGCCAGTAGTATCAGTACTAGCGGGTTCAATGAGCAGTTCTTC. Its protein product is CASSISTSGFNEQFF. The chain employs TRBV19 and TRBJ2-1, with TRBD2 identical over 9 bases. Germline trimming cut 3 bases from V and 6 bases from J; bases unmatched to any gene: 6. Germline values: CDR1 LNHDA, CDR2 SQIVND (reference sequence). CDR3 size: 15 residues.

This chain connects TRBV19 to TRBJ1-5, with D unresolved. Per germline, CDR1 LNHDA and CDR2 SQIVND (reference sequence). With 7 bases removed from V and 6 bases from J, the gap between germline ends came to 16 bases. CDR3 length equals 14 residues. CDR3 DNA: TGTGCCAGTATGGACTTTACTAGCGGTCAGCCCCAGCATTTT. The encoded protein is CASMDFTSGQPQHF.

The chain combines TRBV7-3 with TRBJ2-7; TRBD2 is a possible D gene (6 bases). In germline, CDR1 is SGHTA, CDR2 FQGTGA. V was clipped by 1 base and J by 3 bases, with 7 bases between them. CDR3 size: 13 residues. The CDR3 DNA sequence: TGTGCCAGCAGCTTAAGGGGAGGCTACGAGCAGTACTTC. Translation: CASSLRGGYEQYF. Variable domain in full (rest from reference TRBV7-3 and TRBJ2-7): GAGVSQTPSNKVTEKGKYVELRCDPISGHTALYWYRQSLGQGPEFLIYFQGTGAADDSGLPNDRFFAVRPEGSVSTLKIQRTERGDSAVYLCASSLRGGYEQYFGPGTRLTVT.

The CDR3 protein is CASSPLRGTGELFF. In DNA form, the CDR3 reads TGTGCCAGCAGTCCATTAAGGGGCACCGGGGAGCTGTTTTTT. J is TRBJ2-2 and V is TRBV6-5; D is perhaps TRBD1 (5 bases). Trimming removed 5 bases from V and 4 bases from J, with 11 bases in between. This CDR3 spans 14 amino acids. Germline values: CDR1 MNHEY, CDR2 SVGAGI.

This rearrangement joins TRBV19 to TRBJ2-7; perhaps TRBD1 as D (6 bases). In germline, CDR1 is LNHDA, CDR2 SQIVND (reference sequence). The V and J ends lost 3 bases and 5 bases respectively, with 17 bases between them. This CDR3 spans 15 amino acids. In nucleotides, the CDR3 is TGTGCCAGTAGTATTTCAGGGACAACAAGGGACGAGCAGTACTTC. Translated: CASSISGTTRDEQYF.

This chain uses TRBV30 with TRBJ2-7, with TRBD1 matching over 12 bases. With 0 bases clipped from V and 5 bases from J, the junction kept 11 bases outside the gene matches. The CDR3 is made up of 17 amino acids. CDR1 and CDR2 from the germline V gene are GTSNPN and SVGIG (reference sequence). This CDR3 reads CAWSVRGLGTGGDEQYF. The CDR3 DNA follows: TGTGCCTGGAGTGTACGGGGGTTAGGGACAGGGGGCGACGAGCAGTACTTC.

This clone has a single count. The chain is built from TRBV5-1 and TRBJ2-7, with TRBD1 matching 9 bases. The CDR3 is made up of 17 amino acids. The V gene end was trimmed by 4 bases and the J gene end by 5 bases; junction bases not matched to a gene: 16. In germline, CDR1 is SGHRS, CDR2 YFSETQ. CDR3 region: CASSTPGQGGGRDEQYF. The CDR3 nucleotides are TGCGCCAGCAGCACGCCGGGACAGGGAGGGGGGAGAGACGAGCAGTACTTC.

V is TRBV27 and J is TRBJ2-1, with 11 nucleotides matching TRBD2. J lost 4 bases, V lost 5 bases, and 4 bases had no gene match. The germline V gene encodes CDR1 MNHEY and CDR2 SMNVEV (reference sequence). CDR3 size: 15 residues. CDR3 nucleotide sequence: TGTGCCAGCAGTCTTACTAGCGGGGGATACAATGAGCAGTTCTTC. Its protein is CASSLTSGGYNEQFF.

The chain uses TRBV7-9 and TRBJ1-3, with 8 nucleotides matching TRBD1. The germline gives CDR1 SEHNR, CDR2 FQNEAQ (reference sequence). The CDR3 sequence is 16 residues long. With V trimmed by 5 bases and J by 7 bases, 13 bases remained unmatched. This CDR3 reads CASSLPGTGEINTIYF. CDR3 bases: TGTGCCAGCAGCCTACCGGGGACAGGAGAAATCAACACCATATATTTT.

This CDR3 reads CASSLPTGVNSPLHF. Here the CDR3 DNA reads TGCGCCAGCAGCCTTCCGACAGGGGTCAATTCACCCCTCCACTTT. The J gene is TRBJ1-6, the V gene TRBV4-1, with 8 nucleotides matching TRBD1. This CDR3 contains 15 residues. Germline loops: CDR1 MGHRA, CDR2 YSYEKL. V shed 4 bases, J shed 7 bases, and the junction held 6 bases outside the gene matches.

V and J are TRBV2 and TRBJ2-7, with 7 nucleotides matching TRBD2. J was trimmed by 4 bases and V by 10 bases; bases with no gene match: 10. The germline gives CDR1 SNHLY, CDR2 FYNNEI. There are 13 residues in the CDR3. CDR3 region: CANLGTTSYEQYF. The DNA of the CDR3 is TGTGCCAATTTGGGGACTACTTCATACGAGCAGTACTTC.

The chain combines TRBV4-3 with TRBJ1-2; the D is unclear. V was pared by 0 bases and J by 2 bases, with 10 bases between. Germline V lookup: CDR1 LGHNA, CDR2 YSLEER. This CDR3 is 15 amino acids long. CDR3 residues: CASSQENNPNYGYTF. Written as DNA, the CDR3 is TGCGCCAGCAGCCAAGAGAACAACCCAAACTATGGCTACACCTTC.

This clone turned up a few times. The chain has TRBV4-1 and TRBJ2-7; 9 bases align to TRBD1. The CDR3 has 14 residues. Germline CDR1 is MGHRA and CDR2 is YSYEKL. The V gene end was trimmed by 3 bases and the J gene end by 4 bases; junction bases not matched to a gene: 4. The CDR3 loop is CASSQVTGGYEQYF. CDR3 DNA: TGCGCCAGCAGCCAGGTGACAGGGGGGTACGAGCAGTACTTC.

CDR3 in amino acids: CASSWDSGTGDAFF. The CDR3 DNA reads as TGCGCCAGCAGCTGGGACTCCGGGACAGGGGACGCTTTCTTT. This chain links TRBV5-1 with TRBJ1-1, with TRBD1 matching 10 bases. V was pared by 3 bases and J by 11 bases, with 10 bases of the junction left unmatched. From germline, CDR1 is SGHRS and CDR2 YFSETQ. This CDR3 is built from 14 residues. Combining the CDR3 with reference TRBV5-1 and TRBJ1-1 gives the whole variable domain KAGVTQTPRYLIKTRGQQVTLSCSPISGHRSVSWYQQTPGQGLQFLFEYFSETQRNKGNFPGRFSGRQFSNSRSEMNVSTLELGDSALYLCASSWDSGTGDAFFGQGTRLTVV.

The chain employs TRBV4-1 and TRBJ2-3, with D possibly TRBD2 on 6 matching bases. V was clipped by 2 bases and J by 2 bases, with 14 bases between them. Germline V gene data show CDR1 as MGHRA and CDR2 as YSYEKL. CDR3 size: 16 residues. The CDR3 region has the DNA TGCGCCAGCAGCCAACGTTCTAGCGATTTCACAGATACGCAGTATTTT. Translation gives CASSQRSSDFTDTQYF.

This chain uses TRBV9 with TRBJ1-1; 8 bases align to TRBD1. The CDR3 contains 15 residues. Germline CDR1 reads SGDLS; CDR2 reads YYNGEE. With 0 bases clipped from V and 5 bases from J, the junction kept 6 bases outside the gene matches. CDR3 nucleotide sequence: TGTGCCAGCAGCGTAGTAGGTCAGGGGGCAACTGAAGCTTTCTTT. This sequence encodes CASSVVGQGATEAFF.

This chain joins TRBV6-4 and TRBJ2-2; D is undetermined. The CDR3 is made up of 11 amino acids. Germline V CDR1 and CDR2: MRHNA, SNTAGT. V shed 2 bases and J shed 9 bases, with 4 bases lying between them. The CDR3 DNA reads TGTGCCAGCAGTGACAGCAGGGAGCTGTTTTTT. It is translated as CASSDSRELFF.